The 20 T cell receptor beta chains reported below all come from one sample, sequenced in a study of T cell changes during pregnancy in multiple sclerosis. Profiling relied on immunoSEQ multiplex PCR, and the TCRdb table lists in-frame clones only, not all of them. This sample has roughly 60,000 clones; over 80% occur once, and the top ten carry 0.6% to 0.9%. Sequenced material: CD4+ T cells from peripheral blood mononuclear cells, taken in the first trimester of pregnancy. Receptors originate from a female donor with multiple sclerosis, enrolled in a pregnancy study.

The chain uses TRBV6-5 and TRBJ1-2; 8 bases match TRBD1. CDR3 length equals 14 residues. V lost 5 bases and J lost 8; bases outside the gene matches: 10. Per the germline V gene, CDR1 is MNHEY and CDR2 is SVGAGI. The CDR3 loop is CASSIQGGVGGYTF. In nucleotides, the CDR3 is TGTGCCAGCAGTATACAGGGGGGGGTTGGCGGCTACACCTTC.

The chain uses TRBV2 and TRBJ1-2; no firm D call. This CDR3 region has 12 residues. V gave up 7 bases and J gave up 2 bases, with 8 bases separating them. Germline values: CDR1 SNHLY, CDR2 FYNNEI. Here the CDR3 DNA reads TGTGCCAGCACCAGCGGGAACTATGGCTACACCTTC. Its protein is CASTSGNYGYTF.

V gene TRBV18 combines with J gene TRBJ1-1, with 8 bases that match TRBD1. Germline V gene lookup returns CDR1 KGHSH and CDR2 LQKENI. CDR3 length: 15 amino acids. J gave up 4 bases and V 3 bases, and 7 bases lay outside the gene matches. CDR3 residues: CASSPNAGGGTEAFF. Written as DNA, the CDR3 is TGTGCCAGCTCACCGAACGCAGGGGGCGGCACTGAAGCTTTCTTT.

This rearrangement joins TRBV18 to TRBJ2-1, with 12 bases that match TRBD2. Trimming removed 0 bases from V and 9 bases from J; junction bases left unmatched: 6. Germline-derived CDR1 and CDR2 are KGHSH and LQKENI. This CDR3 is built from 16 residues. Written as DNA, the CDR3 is TGTGCCAGCTCACCACCGAGGCTAGCGGGGGGGGGTGAGCAGTTCTTC. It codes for CASSPPRLAGGGEQFF.

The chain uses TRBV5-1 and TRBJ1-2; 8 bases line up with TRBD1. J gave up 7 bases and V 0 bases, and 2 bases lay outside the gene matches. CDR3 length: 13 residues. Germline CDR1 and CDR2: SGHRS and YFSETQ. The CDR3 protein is CASSLAGGGGYTF. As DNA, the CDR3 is TGCGCCAGCAGCTTGGCAGGGGGCGGTGGCTACACCTTC.

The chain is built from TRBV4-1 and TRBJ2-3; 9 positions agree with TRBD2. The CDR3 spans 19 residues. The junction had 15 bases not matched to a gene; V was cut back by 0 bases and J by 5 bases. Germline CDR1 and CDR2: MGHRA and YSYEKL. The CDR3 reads CASSQDHTSGRSHEDTQYF. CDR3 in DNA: TGCGCCAGCAGCCAAGACCATACTAGCGGGCGGTCCCACGAAGATACGCAGTATTTT.

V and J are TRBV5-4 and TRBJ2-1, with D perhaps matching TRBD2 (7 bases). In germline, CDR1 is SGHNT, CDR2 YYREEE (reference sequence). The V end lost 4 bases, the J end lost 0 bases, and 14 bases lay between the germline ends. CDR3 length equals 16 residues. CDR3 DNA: TGTGCCAGCAGCAACGCGCGGGGGCCCTCCTACAATGAGCAGTTCTTC. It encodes CASSNARGPSYNEQFF. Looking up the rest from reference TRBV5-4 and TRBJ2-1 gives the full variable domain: ETGVTQSPTHLIKTRGQQVTLRCSSQSGHNTVSWYQQALGQGPQFIFQYYREEENGRGNFPPRFSGLQFPNYSSELNVNALELDDSALYLCASSNARGPSYNEQFFGPGTRLTVL.

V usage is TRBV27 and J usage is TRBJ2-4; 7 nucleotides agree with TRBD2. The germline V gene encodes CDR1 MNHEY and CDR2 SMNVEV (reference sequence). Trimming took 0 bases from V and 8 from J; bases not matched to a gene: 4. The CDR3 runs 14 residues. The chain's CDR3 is CASSLSRGEYIQYF. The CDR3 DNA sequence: TGTGCCAGCAGTTTATCCCGGGGGGAGTACATTCAGTACTTC.

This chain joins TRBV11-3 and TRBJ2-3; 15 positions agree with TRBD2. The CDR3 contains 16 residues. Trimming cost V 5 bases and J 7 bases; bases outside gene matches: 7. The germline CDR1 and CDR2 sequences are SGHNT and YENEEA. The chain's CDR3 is CASSTGLAGGLYTQYF. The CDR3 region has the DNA TGTGCCAGCAGCACAGGACTAGCGGGGGGGCTCTATACGCAGTATTTT.

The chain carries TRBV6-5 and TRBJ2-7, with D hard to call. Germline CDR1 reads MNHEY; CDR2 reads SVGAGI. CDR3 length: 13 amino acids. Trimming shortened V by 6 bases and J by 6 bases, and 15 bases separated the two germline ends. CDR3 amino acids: CASSSPAESEQYF. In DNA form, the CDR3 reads TGTGCCAGCAGCTCCCCCGCGGAGTCCGAGCAGTACTTC.

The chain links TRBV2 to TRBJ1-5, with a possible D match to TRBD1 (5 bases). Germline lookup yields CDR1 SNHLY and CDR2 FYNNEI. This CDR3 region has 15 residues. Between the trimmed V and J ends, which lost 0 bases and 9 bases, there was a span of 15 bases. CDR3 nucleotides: TGTGCCAGCAGTGAAGCGACGGGGGATGCTTCGCCCCAGCATTTT. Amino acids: CASSEATGDASPQHF.

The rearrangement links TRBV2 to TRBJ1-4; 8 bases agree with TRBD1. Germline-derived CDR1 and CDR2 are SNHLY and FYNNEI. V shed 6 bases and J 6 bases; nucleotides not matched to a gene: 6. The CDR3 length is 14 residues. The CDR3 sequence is CASRGQGAYEKLFF. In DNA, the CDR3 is TGTGCCAGCAGAGGGCAGGGGGCGTATGAAAAACTGTTTTTT.

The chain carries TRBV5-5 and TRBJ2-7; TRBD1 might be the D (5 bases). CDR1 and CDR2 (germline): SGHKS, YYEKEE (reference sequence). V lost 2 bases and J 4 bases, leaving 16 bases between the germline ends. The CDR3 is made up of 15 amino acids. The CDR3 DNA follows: TGTGCCAGCAGCTTATTGTATAGGGGATTGTACGAGCAGTACTTC. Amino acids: CASSLLYRGLYEQYF.

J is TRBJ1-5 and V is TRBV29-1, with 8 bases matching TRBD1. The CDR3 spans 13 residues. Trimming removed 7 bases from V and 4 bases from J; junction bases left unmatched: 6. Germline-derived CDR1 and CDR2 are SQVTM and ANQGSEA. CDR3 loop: CSGGTGPNQPQHF. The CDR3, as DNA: TGCAGCGGGGGGACAGGACCAAATCAGCCCCAGCATTTT. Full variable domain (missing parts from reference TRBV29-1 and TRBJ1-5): SAVISQKPSRDICQRGTSLTIQCQVDSQVTMMFWYRQQPGQSLTLIATANQGSEATYESGFVIDKFPISRPNLTFSTLTVSNMSPEDSSIYLCSGGTGPNQPQHFGDGTRLSIL.

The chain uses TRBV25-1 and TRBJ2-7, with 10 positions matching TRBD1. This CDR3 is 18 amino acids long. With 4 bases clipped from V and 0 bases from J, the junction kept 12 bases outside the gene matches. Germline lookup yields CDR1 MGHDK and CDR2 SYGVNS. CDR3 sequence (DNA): TGTGCCAGCAGTGGGAGGGTTGGGACAGGGGCGAACTCCTACGAGCAGTACTTC. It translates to CASSGRVGTGANSYEQYF.

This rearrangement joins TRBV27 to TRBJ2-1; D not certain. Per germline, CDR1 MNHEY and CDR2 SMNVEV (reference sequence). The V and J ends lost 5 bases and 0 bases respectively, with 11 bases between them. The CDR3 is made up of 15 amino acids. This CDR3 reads CASSQTPSSYNEQFF. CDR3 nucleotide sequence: TGTGCCAGCAGTCAGACACCGAGCTCCTACAATGAGCAGTTCTTC.

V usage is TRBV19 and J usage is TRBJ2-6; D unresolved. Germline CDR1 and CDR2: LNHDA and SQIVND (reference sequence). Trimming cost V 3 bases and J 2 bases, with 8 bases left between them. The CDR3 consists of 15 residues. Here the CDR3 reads CASSIAVTGANVLTF. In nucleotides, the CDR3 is TGTGCCAGTAGTATTGCAGTAACTGGGGCCAACGTCCTGACTTTC.

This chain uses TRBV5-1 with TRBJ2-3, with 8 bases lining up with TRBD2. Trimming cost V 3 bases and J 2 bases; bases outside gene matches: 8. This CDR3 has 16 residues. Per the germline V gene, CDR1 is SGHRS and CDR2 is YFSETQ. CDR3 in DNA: TGCGCCAGCAGCTCGGTGGGCGGGGGGCCCACAGATACGCAGTATTTT. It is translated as CASSSVGGGPTDTQYF. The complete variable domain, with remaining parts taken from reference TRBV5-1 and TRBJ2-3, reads KAGVTQTPRYLIKTRGQQVTLSCSPISGHRSVSWYQQTPGQGLQFLFEYFSETQRNKGNFPGRFSGRQFSNSRSEMNVSTLELGDSALYLCASSSVGGGPTDTQYFGPGTRLTVL.

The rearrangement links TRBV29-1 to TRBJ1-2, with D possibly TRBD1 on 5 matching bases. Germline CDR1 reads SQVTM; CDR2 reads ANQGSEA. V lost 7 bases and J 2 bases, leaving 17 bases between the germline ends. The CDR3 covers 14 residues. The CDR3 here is CSARGGDNNYGYTF. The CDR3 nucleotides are TGCAGCGCCCGGGGGGGAGATAACAACTATGGCTACACCTTC. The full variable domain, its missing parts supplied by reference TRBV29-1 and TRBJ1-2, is SAVISQKPSRDICQRGTSLTIQCQVDSQVTMMFWYRQQPGQSLTLIATANQGSEATYESGFVIDKFPISRPNLTFSTLTVSNMSPEDSSIYLCSARGGDNNYGYTFGSGTRLTVV.

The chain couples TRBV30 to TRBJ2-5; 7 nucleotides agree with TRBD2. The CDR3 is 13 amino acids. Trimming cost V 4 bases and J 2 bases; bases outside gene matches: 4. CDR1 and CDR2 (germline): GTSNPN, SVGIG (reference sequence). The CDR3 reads CAWTSGLQETQYF. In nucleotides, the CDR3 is TGTGCCTGGACTAGCGGATTACAAGAGACCCAGTACTTC. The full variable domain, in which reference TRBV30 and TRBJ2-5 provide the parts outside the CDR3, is SQTIHQWPATLVQPVGSPLSLECTVEGTSNPNLYWYRQAAGRGLQLLFYSVGIGQISSEVPQNLSASRPQDRQFILSSKKLLLSDSGFYLCAWTSGLQETQYFGPGTRLLVL.